Listed below are T cell receptor beta chains from one sample, sequenced in a study of human T cells and chemical hapten exposure. TCRdb re-derived calls from the RACE reads in MiXCR, one entry per CDR3 protein. The table includes roughly 90,000 distinct CDR3 sequences, approximately 11% detected once. The sample consisted of whole blood, taken in connection with sensitization to the hapten diphenylcyclopropenone (DPC). These receptors were collected from a woman younger than 45 with alopecia areata. Some clones in this sample may be carry-over from other donors' samples. Each CDR3 is given with its conserved first and last residue. A D gene is named only where the DNA matches it firmly. Expanded clones are given a class, and other clones once, few, many or no size at all.

- | TRBJ1-1 | few | TRBV27 | TGTGCCAGCAAACGAAGTACGGCTAACACTGAAGCTTTCTTT | CASKRSTANTEAFF
TRBD1 | TRBJ1-1 | medium-sized | TRBV12-5 | TGTGCTAGTGGTTTGCCCTCGCAGGGGGCGTACATTGAAGCTTTCTTT | CASGLPSQGAYIEAFF
TRBD2 | TRBJ2-3 | many | TRBV5-1 | TGCGCCAGCAGCAAGACTAGCGGCACAGATACGCAGTATTTT | CASSKTSGTDTQYF
TRBD1 | TRBJ2-1 | many | TRBV7-3 | TGTGCCAGCAGCAAGACAGGGGGTGATGATGAGCAGTTCTTC | CASSKTGGDDEQFF
- | TRBJ2-3 | few | TRBV6-1 | TGTGCCAGCAGTGACAGGGGAAATACAGATACGCAGTATTTT | CASSDRGNTDTQYF
- | TRBJ1-6 | many | TRBV27 | TGTGCCAGCAGCCATACGGGACCCGACCTTAATTCACCCCTCCACTTT | CASSHTGPDLNSPLHF
- | TRBJ1-5 | many | TRBV28 | TGTGCCAGCAGTTCGAGTAAGGGTTATGATCAGCCCCAGCATTTT | CASSSSKGYDQPQHF
- | TRBJ1-2 | - | TRBV28 | TGTGCCAGCAGGGTGGACAGAAACTATGGCTACACCTTC | CASRVDRNYGYTF
- | TRBJ1-5 | many | TRBV6-2/TRBV6-3 | TGTGCCAGCAGTTACCGAGGGATACGGCAGCCCCAGCATTTT | CASSYRGIRQPQHF
- | TRBJ2-5 | many | TRBV10-3 | TGTGCCATCAGACGGGACTTCCAAGAGACCCAGTACTTC | CAIRRDFQETQYF
- | TRBJ2-5 | - | TRBV2 | TGTGCCAGCAACGGGGTGGGTGAGACCCAGTACTTC | CASNGVGETQYF
- | TRBJ2-6 | many | TRBV18 | TGTGCCAGCTCACCAGCCGGGGCTGGGGCCAACGTCCTGACTTTC | CASSPAGAGANVLTF
TRBD2 | TRBJ2-7 | many | TRBV4-2 | TGTGCCAGCAGCCCTGCCGGAGCGGGAGGTTATGAGCAGTACTTC | CASSPAGAGGYEQYF
- | TRBJ2-5 | - | TRBV27 | TGTGCCAGCTCACCCGAAGGGGGGACCCAGTACTTC | CASSPEGGTQYF
- | TRBJ2-1 | few | TRBV10-2 | TGCGCCAGCAGTGCTATACTAGTCCATGAGCAGTTCTTC | CASSAILVHEQFF
- | TRBJ2-3 | many | TRBV20-1 | TGCAGTGCTAGGGAGGTCACAGATACGCAGTATTTT | CSAREVTDTQYF